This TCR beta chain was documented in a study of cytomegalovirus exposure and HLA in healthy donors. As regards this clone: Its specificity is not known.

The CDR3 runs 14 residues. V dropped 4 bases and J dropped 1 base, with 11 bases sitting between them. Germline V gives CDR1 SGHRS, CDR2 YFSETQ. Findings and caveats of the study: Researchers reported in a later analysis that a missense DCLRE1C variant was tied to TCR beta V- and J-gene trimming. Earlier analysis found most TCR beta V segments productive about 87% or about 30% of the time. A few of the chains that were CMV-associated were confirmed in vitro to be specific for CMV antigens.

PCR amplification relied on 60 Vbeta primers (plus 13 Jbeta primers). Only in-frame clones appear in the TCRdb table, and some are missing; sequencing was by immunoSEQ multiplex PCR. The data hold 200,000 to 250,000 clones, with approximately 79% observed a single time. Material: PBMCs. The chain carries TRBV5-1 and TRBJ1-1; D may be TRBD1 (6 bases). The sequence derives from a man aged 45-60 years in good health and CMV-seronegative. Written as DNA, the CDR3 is TGCGCCAGCAGCGTTCAACAGGGGAACACTGAAGCTTTCTTT. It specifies CASSVQQGNTEAFF.